The 28 T cell receptor beta chains reported below all come from one sample, sequenced in a study of T cell responses to AZD1222 COVID-19 vaccine. Generated by immunoSEQ multiplex PCR, the TCRdb table keeps only in-frame clones and is missing some. The sample includes 120,000 to 150,000 clones, 90% seen only once; the top ten take around 3.6%. Source: peripheral blood, taken on day 0 of AZD1222 vaccination. The receptors stem from an adult in good health.

The chain joins TRBV3-1 (or the pseudogene TRBV3-2) to TRBJ2-3; no definite D call. CDR3 size: 13 residues. The germline V and J ends were trimmed by 0 bases and 5 bases, with 6 bases remaining between them. Looked up from germline, CDR1 is LGHDT and CDR2 is YNNKEL (reference sequence). The CDR3 loop is CASSQEWGDTQYF. The DNA of the CDR3 is TGTGCCAGCAGCCAAGAATGGGGAGATACGCAGTATTTT.

The rearrangement joins TRBV19 to TRBJ1-3; the D is unclear. This CDR3 comprises 15 residues. Per germline, CDR1 LNHDA and CDR2 SQIVND (reference sequence). Trimming removed 3 bases at V and 0 bases at J, with 9 bases between. CDR3 amino acids: CASSIGQNSGNTIYF. CDR3 nucleotides: TGTGCCAGTAGTATTGGGCAGAACTCTGGAAACACCATATATTTT.

This chain links TRBV15 with TRBJ1-5; D gene uncertain. This CDR3 comprises 15 residues. Germline V gives CDR1 LNHNV, CDR2 YYDKDF (reference sequence). V lost 4 bases to trimming and J lost 2 bases, with 12 bases between them. The CDR3 DNA is TGTGCCACCAGCACTCCAGGTAGGGGCAATCAGCCCCAGCATTTT. Protein: CATSTPGRGNQPQHF.

The V gene is TRBV30, the J gene TRBJ1-1, with D perhaps matching TRBD1 (6 bases). Trimming cost V 5 bases and J 1 base, with 14 bases left between them. The CDR3 covers 14 residues. Germline CDR1 reads GTSNPN; CDR2 reads SVGIG (reference sequence). The CDR3 DNA sequence: TGTGCCTGGGTACCGGGACACCCGAACACTGAAGCTTTCTTT. It is translated as CAWVPGHPNTEAFF.

In its sample, this clone was seen once. The chain combines TRBV7-2 with TRBJ2-3; D not resolved. V lost 2 bases to trimming and J lost 2 bases, with 8 bases between them. Looked up from germline, CDR1 is SGHTA and CDR2 is FQGNSA. The CDR3 is 14 residues long. The DNA for the CDR3 is TGTGCCAGCAGCTTAATGCTGAACACAGATACGCAGTATTTT. Translating it yields CASSLMLNTDTQYF.

This chain connects TRBV7-9 to TRBJ1-4; possibly TRBD1 for D (6 bases). Deletions cut 3 bases from V and 10 bases from J, with 21 bases between. This CDR3 contains 16 residues. The germline V gene has CDR1 SEHNR and CDR2 FQNEAQ (reference sequence). CDR3 in amino acids: CASSFDNRDGGGKLFF. CDR3 sequence (DNA): TGTGCCAGCAGCTTCGACAACCGGGACGGAGGGGGAAAACTGTTTTTT.

V gene TRBV27 combines with J gene TRBJ2-7, with TRBD1 matching over 8 bases. CDR1 MNHEY and CDR2 SMNVEV come from the germline V gene (reference sequence). V was pared by 5 bases and J by 7 bases, with 10 bases of the junction left unmatched. The CDR3 length is 14 residues. CDR3: CASSPQGAVGEQYF. DNA for the CDR3: TGTGCCAGCAGTCCCCAGGGGGCTGTTGGGGAGCAGTACTTC.

The table lists this clone with a few counts. V usage is TRBV7-2 and J usage is TRBJ2-1; 15 nucleotides line up with TRBD2. This CDR3 has 16 residues. V trimming: 5 bases; J trimming: 7 bases; junction bases outside the gene matches: 6. Germline loops: CDR1 SGHTA, CDR2 FQGNSA. The CDR3 DNA reads TGTGCCAGCAGCCAGGGACTAGCGGGAGGCGAAAATGAGCAGTTCTTC. It encodes CASSQGLAGGENEQFF.

This chain connects TRBV30 to TRBJ2-2; D uncertain. V gave up 4 bases and J gave up 5 bases, with 11 bases separating them. The germline CDR1 and CDR2 sequences are GTSNPN and SVGIG (reference sequence). The CDR3 length is 13 residues. This CDR3 is CAWNPLRTGELFF. As DNA, the CDR3 is TGTGCCTGGAATCCTCTAAGGACCGGGGAGCTGTTTTTT.

The rearrangement uses TRBV27 and TRBJ1-6, with D tentatively TRBD1 (5 bases). V was trimmed by 6 bases and J by 5 bases, leaving 11 bases between them. This CDR3 is 14 amino acids long. From germline, CDR1 is MNHEY and CDR2 SMNVEV (reference sequence). The CDR3 DNA reads TGTGCCAGCAGGACGGGGGTGGATAATTCACCCCTCCACTTT. Its protein product is CASRTGVDNSPLHF.

The chain couples TRBV3-1 (or the pseudogene TRBV3-2) to TRBJ1-5, with D uncertain. V was clipped by 0 bases and J by 3 bases, with 9 bases between them. Germline V gene data show CDR1 as LGHDT and CDR2 as YNNKEL (reference sequence). The CDR3 consists of 15 residues. The CDR3 region has the DNA TGTGCCAGCAGCCAAGATACCAGCTACAATCAGCCCCAGCATTTT. Its translation is CASSQDTSYNQPQHF.

V gene TRBV6-5 combines with J gene TRBJ1-1; 7 bases are shared with TRBD1. Germline CDR1 is MNHEY and CDR2 is SVGAGI. The CDR3 spans 15 residues. Trimming took 8 bases from V and 1 from J; bases not matched to a gene: 10. This CDR3 is CASEGRGQRNTEAFF. The CDR3 region has the DNA TGTGCCAGCGAAGGGAGGGGACAGAGGAACACTGAAGCTTTCTTT.

The CDR3 nucleotides read TGTGCCAGCAGCATGGACGGTCAAGAGACCCAGTACTTC. Amino acid sequence: CASSMDGQETQYF. This chain connects TRBV6-5 to TRBJ2-5; D not resolved. The V end was cut by 6 bases, the J end by 2 bases, with 10 bases between. Looked up from germline, CDR1 is MNHEY and CDR2 is SVGAGI. This CDR3 is built from 13 residues.

J is TRBJ1-4 and V is TRBV18; D is unresolved. This CDR3 region has 15 residues. Germline CDR1 and CDR2: KGHSH and LQKENI. Trimming shortened V by 6 bases and J by 0 bases, and 11 bases separated the two germline ends. In DNA form, the CDR3 reads TGTGCCAGCTCGCCAAGCGCGACAACTAATGAAAAACTGTTTTTT. Its protein is CASSPSATTNEKLFF.

The chain recombines TRBV27 with TRBJ1-2; D not resolved. The CDR3 runs 14 residues. V was trimmed by 4 bases and J by 0 bases, leaving 9 bases between them. The germline CDR1 and CDR2 sequences are MNHEY and SMNVEV (reference sequence). CDR3 residues: CASSYRLANYGYTF. CDR3 nucleotides: TGTGCCAGCAGTTATCGCCTAGCTAACTATGGCTACACCTTC.

The J gene is TRBJ1-4, the V gene TRBV4-1; D is possibly TRBD1 (6 bases). Trimming pared 4 bases from V and 4 bases from J, leaving 13 bases between. The CDR3 contains 15 residues. Germline lookup yields CDR1 MGHRA and CDR2 YSYEKL. The CDR3 sequence is CASSLLGGRNEKLFF. The CDR3 DNA reads as TGCGCCAGCAGCCTGCTGGGGGGGCGTAATGAAAAACTGTTTTTT.

DNA for the CDR3: TGTGCCATCAGTTCCCTGACAGGGACCGAGACCCAGTACTTC. Its protein is CAISSLTGTETQYF. The chain joins TRBV10-3 to TRBJ2-5; TRBD1 matches 7 bases. The V and J ends lost 5 bases and 5 bases, in that order; junction bases with no gene match: 8. Germline V lookup: CDR1 ENHRY, CDR2 SYGVKD. This CDR3 contains 14 residues.

CDR3 loop: CASSLQRGNQPQHF. The CDR3 DNA reads as TGTGCCAGCAGCCTCCAGCGGGGCAATCAGCCCCAGCATTTT. The V gene is TRBV7-2, the J gene TRBJ1-5; D not certain. Germline lookup yields CDR1 SGHTA and CDR2 FQGNSA. This CDR3 has 14 amino acids. The V and J ends lost 5 bases and 2 bases respectively, with 10 bases between them.

The chain combines TRBV7-9 with TRBJ1-5; D may be TRBD1 (5 bases). The CDR3 covers 15 residues. V was clipped by 4 bases and J by 4 bases, with 14 bases between them. Germline V CDR1 and CDR2: SEHNR, FQNEAQ (reference sequence). The CDR3 DNA follows: TGTGCCAGCAGCTCCGGGTCCAAGGGGAATCAGCCCCAGCATTTT. It translates to CASSSGSKGNQPQHF.

V is TRBV9 and J is TRBJ2-7, with 7 positions matching TRBD2. The CDR3 has 15 residues. V shed 0 bases, J shed 6 bases, and the junction held 9 bases outside the gene matches. Germline CDR1 is SGDLS and CDR2 is YYNGEE. DNA for the CDR3: TGTGCCAGCAGCGTAGAGGAGGCGGGAGCGCTCGAGCAGTACTTC. Protein sequence: CASSVEEAGALEQYF.

J is TRBJ2-3 and V is TRBV7-2; TRBD2 might be the D (7 bases). V gave up 2 bases and J gave up 3 bases, with 12 bases separating them. The germline V gene has CDR1 SGHTA and CDR2 FQGNSA. This CDR3 spans 15 amino acids. CDR3 in DNA: TGTGCCAGCAGCTTACTCGGGGGGCCAACAGATACGCAGTATTTT. Protein product: CASSLLGGPTDTQYF.

The CDR3 loop is CASSVGEDTQYF. The CDR3 DNA reads TGCGCCAGCAGTGTAGGGGAAGATACGCAGTATTTT. The chain is built from TRBV5-1 and TRBJ2-3; D perhaps matches TRBD1 (5 bases). Trimming removed 5 bases from V and 5 bases from J, with 9 bases in between. Germline values: CDR1 SGHRS, CDR2 YFSETQ. This CDR3 is built from 12 residues.

J is TRBJ2-5 and V is TRBV5-5, with 7 nucleotides matching TRBD1. Trimming at V came to 1 base and at J to 2 bases, leaving 2 bases not matched to a gene. Germline values: CDR1 SGHKS, CDR2 YYEKEE (reference sequence). The CDR3 length is 14 residues. CDR3: CASSLLTGQETQYF. CDR3 nucleotide sequence: TGTGCCAGCAGCTTGCTGACAGGGCAAGAGACCCAGTACTTC. The full variable domain, completed using reference TRBV5-5 and TRBJ2-5, is DAGVTQSPTHLIKTRGQQVTLRCSPISGHKSVSWYQQVLGQGPQFIFQYYEKEERGRGNFPDRFSARQFPNYSSELNVNALLLGDSALYLCASSLLTGQETQYFGPGTRLLVL.

This chain joins TRBV30 and TRBJ2-2; D unclear. V gave up 4 bases and J gave up 0 bases, with 9 bases separating them. The CDR3 runs 14 residues. CDR1 and CDR2 (germline): GTSNPN, SVGIG (reference sequence). Written as DNA, the CDR3 is TGTGCCTGGACCGGGTTTTCGAACACCGGGGAGCTGTTTTTT. Encoded protein: CAWTGFSNTGELFF.

CDR3 nucleotide sequence: TGTGCCAGCAGCGTAGCTCCAGGGGAGAATGAAAAACTGTTTTTT. Its translation is CASSVAPGENEKLFF. The V call is TRBV9, the J call TRBJ1-4; D perhaps matches TRBD1 (6 bases). Germline loops: CDR1 SGDLS, CDR2 YYNGEE. Trimming removed 0 bases at V and 5 bases at J, with 11 bases between. This CDR3 is 15 amino acids long.

This rearrangement joins TRBV24-1 to TRBJ2-5; 12 bases agree with TRBD2. Trimming at V came to 5 bases and at J to 3 bases, leaving 3 bases not matched to a gene. The CDR3 covers 15 residues. Germline V gene data show CDR1 as KGHDR and CDR2 as SFDVKD. The CDR3 sequence is CATSAPSGGEETQYF. In DNA form, the CDR3 reads TGTGCCACCAGTGCTCCTAGCGGGGGGGAAGAGACCCAGTACTTC.

The V call is TRBV19, the J call TRBJ1-2; D remains ambiguous. The CDR3 is made up of 12 amino acids. Trimming took off 7 bases at V and 8 bases at J, with 14 bases between the two ends. Germline lookup yields CDR1 LNHDA and CDR2 SQIVND (reference sequence). The CDR3 region is CASTGPRAGYTF. The CDR3 DNA follows: TGTGCCAGTACCGGGCCCCGGGCGGGCTACACCTTC.

The V gene is TRBV19, the J gene TRBJ1-2, with 8 positions matching TRBD1. Trimming took 5 bases from V and 4 from J; bases not matched to a gene: 6. The CDR3 totals 14 residues. The germline V gene encodes CDR1 LNHDA and CDR2 SQIVND (reference sequence). This CDR3 reads CASSQDRVGYGYTF. For the CDR3, the DNA is TGTGCCAGTAGTCAGGACAGGGTTGGCTATGGCTACACCTTC.